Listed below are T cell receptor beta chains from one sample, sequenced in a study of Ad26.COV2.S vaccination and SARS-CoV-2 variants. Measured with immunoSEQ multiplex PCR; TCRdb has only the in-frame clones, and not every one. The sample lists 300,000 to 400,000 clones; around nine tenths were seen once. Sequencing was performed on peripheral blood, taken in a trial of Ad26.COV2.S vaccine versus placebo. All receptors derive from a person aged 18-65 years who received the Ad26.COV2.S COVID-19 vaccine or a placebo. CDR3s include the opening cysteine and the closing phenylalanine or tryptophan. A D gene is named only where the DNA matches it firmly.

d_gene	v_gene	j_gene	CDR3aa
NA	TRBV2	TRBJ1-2	CASSATGPPDDGYTF
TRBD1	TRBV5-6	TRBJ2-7	CASSLGRDRPYEQYF
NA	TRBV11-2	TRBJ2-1	CASSLDPGGWAEQFF
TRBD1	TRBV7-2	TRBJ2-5	CASSPPQGYVGKETQYF
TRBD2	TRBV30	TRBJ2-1	CAWTTGLAGIYNEQFF
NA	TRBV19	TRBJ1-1	CASRSVSRAEAFF
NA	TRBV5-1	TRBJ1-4	CASSLQGLKSNEKLFF
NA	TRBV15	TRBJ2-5	CATADDLGETQYF
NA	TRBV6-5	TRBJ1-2	CASGKRGSYGYTF
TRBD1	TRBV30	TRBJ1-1	CAWIRDRAMNTEAFF
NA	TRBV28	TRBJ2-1	CASSLSPRTAYNEQFF
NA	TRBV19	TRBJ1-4	CASTGSATNEKLFF
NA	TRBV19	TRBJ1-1	CASSIQKGLKTEAFF
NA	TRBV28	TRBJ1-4	CASTNGGPPDEKLFF
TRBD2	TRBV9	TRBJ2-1	CASSVVRTSGSHEQFF
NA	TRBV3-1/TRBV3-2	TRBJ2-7	CASSHYSGSYEQYF
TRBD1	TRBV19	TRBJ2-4	CASTIQGVQGKNIQYF
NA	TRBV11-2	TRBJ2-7	CASSQLGPSAHEQYF
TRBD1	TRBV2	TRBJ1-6	CASSAGGNSPLHF
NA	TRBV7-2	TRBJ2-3	CASSFTIAGTDTQYF
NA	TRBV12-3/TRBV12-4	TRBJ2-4	CASSSGDRNIQYF
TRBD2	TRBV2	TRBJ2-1	CASSVGTSGSDEQFF
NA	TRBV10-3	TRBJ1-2	CAISESAGEGYTF
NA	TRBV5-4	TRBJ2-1	CASRPGGYNEQFF
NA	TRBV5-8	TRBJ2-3	CASSVRADTQYF
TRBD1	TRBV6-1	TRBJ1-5	CASSEGQGLAPRHF
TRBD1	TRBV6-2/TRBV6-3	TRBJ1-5	CASSRDRAVLGPQHF
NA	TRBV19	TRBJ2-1	CASSILPYNEQFF
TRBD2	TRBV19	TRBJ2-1	CASRPSLAGVNEQFF
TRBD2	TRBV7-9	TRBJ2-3	CASSSIAGEIDTQYF
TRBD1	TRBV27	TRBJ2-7	CASSFGDRGSEQYF
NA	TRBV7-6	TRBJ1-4	CASSPKGHQRDEKLFF
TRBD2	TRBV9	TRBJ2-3	CASSVVGLAGALTDTQYF